A single sample is the source of the 30 T cell receptor beta chains below, sequenced in a study of CD8+CD57+ T cells in acquired aplastic anemia (dated by TCRdb to about 2018). Patients chosen for sequencing had shown expansion of CD8+CD57+ cells by flow cytometry. Sequencing was performed on an Illumina HiSeq 2000. TCR beta VDJ combination and CDR3 sequence profiling used genomic DNA as the template. The raw public reads went through TCRdb reprocessing: fastp at Q25, MiXCR clone calling, in-frame beta chains kept. Every distinct CDR3 protein forms one entry, paired with its most common genes and DNA. This sample is represented by roughly 220,000 distinct CDR3 sequences; 50% to 70% of them were singletons. Roughly 61% of the sample is held by the ten biggest clonotypes. Source material: sorted CD4+, CD8+, or CD8+CD57+ T cells (not recorded which) from PBMCs. All receptors derive from a human donor with aplastic anemia.

The chain uses TRBV14 and TRBJ1-5; D unclear. Trimming left V 4 bases short and J 3 bases short, with 7 bases between. CDR1 and CDR2 from the germline V gene are SGHDN and FVKESK. This CDR3 has 13 amino acids. The CDR3 nucleotides are TGTGCCAGCAGCCTGGGTTTCAATCAGCCCCAGCATTTT. Translating it yields CASSLGFNQPQHF.

This clonotype was observed once. The chain combines TRBV7-6 with TRBJ2-1, with D maybe TRBD1 (6 bases). V lost 5 bases and J lost 6, with 17 bases in between. There are 15 residues in the CDR3. CDR1 SGHVS and CDR2 FNYEAQ come from the germline V gene. CDR3 sequence reads: CASSPATGTGNEQFF. DNA for the CDR3: TGTGCCAGCAGCCCCGCGACAGGTACAGGCAATGAGCAGTTCTTC.

This clonotype has only a few counts. This chain joins TRBV10-3 and TRBJ1-2; a possible D gene is TRBD1 (5 bases). Trimming cost V 0 bases and J 6 bases, with 20 bases left between them. Germline V CDR1 and CDR2: ENHRY, SYGVKD. The CDR3 contains 17 residues. The CDR3 sequence is CAISESIRVGAGNGYTF. CDR3 nucleotides: TGTGCCATCAGTGAGTCGATTAGGGTCGGGGCTGGGAATGGCTACACCTTC.

J is TRBJ1-3 and V is TRBV7-9; 9 positions agree with TRBD1. Per the germline V gene, CDR1 is SEHNR and CDR2 is FQNEAQ (reference sequence). CDR3 size: 13 residues. V trimming: 7 bases; J trimming: 2 bases; junction bases outside the gene matches: 0. Here the CDR3 DNA reads TGTGCCAGCAACAGGGGGCCTGGAAACACCATATATTTT. The encoded protein is CASNRGPGNTIYF.

This rearrangement joins TRBV24-1 to TRBJ1-4; no definite D call. Germline-derived CDR1 and CDR2 are KGHDR and SFDVKD. V shed 10 bases and J shed 14 bases, with 13 bases lying between them. The CDR3 is made up of 10 amino acids. CDR3 sequence (DNA): TGTGCCACTCCCCCGTTGAGGCTGTTTTTT. Protein product: CATPPLRLFF.

This clonotype was counted once. The V gene is TRBV24-1, the J gene TRBJ1-4; no reliable D call. The CDR3 has 15 residues. Germline assignment: CDR1 KGHDR and CDR2 SFDVKD. Trimming removed 5 bases from V and 1 base from J, with 10 bases in between. The CDR3 region has the DNA TGTGCCACCAGTGCAGGACGGAGAACTAATGAAAAACTGTTTTTT. It yields the protein CATSAGRRTNEKLFF.

The rearrangement uses TRBV7-2 and TRBJ2-7; 8 nucleotides line up with TRBD2. Trimming removed 5 bases from V and 5 bases from J; junction bases left unmatched: 11. CDR1 is SGHTA and CDR2 is FQGNSA in the germline V gene. The CDR3 covers 15 residues. The CDR3 nucleotides read TGTGCCAGCAGCCCGGGACTTAGCGGGATTAACGAGCAGTACTTC. It translates to CASSPGLSGINEQYF.

The J gene is TRBJ2-1, the V gene TRBV20-1, with TRBD2 as a possible D gene (6 bases). The CDR3 is 15 residues long. Trimming took off 5 bases at V and 2 bases at J, with 16 bases between the two ends. CDR1 DFQATT and CDR2 SNEGSKA come from the germline V gene (reference sequence). The CDR3 DNA reads as TGCAGTGCTCCGCGTCGTGGGGAGGCCTACAATGAGCAGTTCTTC. Protein: CSAPRRGEAYNEQFF.

Of note for this clonotype: At one of its ends the junction is not consistent with the germline gene, which may arise from a read error. V is TRBV2 and J is TRBJ1-5; TRBD1 aligns across 7 bases. The germline V gene has CDR1 SNHLY and CDR2 FYNNEI. The CDR3 totals 16 residues. CDR3 nucleotide sequence: TGTGCCAGCAGGAAGACAGGGATTCTGGGCAATCGGCCCCAGCATTTT. Translation gives CASRKTGILGNRPQHF.

The count of this clonotype is one. This chain links TRBV29-1 with TRBJ2-7, with 10 bases fitting TRBD1. Germline V gene data show CDR1 as SQVTM and CDR2 as ANQGSEA. CDR3 length: 14 residues. J lost 3 bases, V lost 6 bases, and 8 bases had no gene match. The CDR3 loop is CSVVGTGEDYEQYF. The CDR3 DNA follows: TGCAGCGTCGTAGGGACAGGGGAAGACTACGAGCAGTACTTC.

CDR3 bases: TGCAGTGCTAGCCCGAGTGGGGTTGAGCAGTTCTTC. Translating it yields CSASPSGVEQFF. This chain uses TRBV20-1 with TRBJ2-1, with D uncertain. The germline V gene encodes CDR1 DFQATT and CDR2 SNEGSKA (reference sequence). V was trimmed by 3 bases and J by 9 bases, leaving 12 bases between them. The CDR3 contains 12 residues.

This sequence joins TRBV7-8 and TRBJ2-1; TRBD1 might be the D (6 bases). Looked up from germline, CDR1 is SGHVS and CDR2 is FQNEAQ. The CDR3 has 13 residues. V lost 4 bases to trimming and J lost 12 bases, with 16 bases between them. The CDR3 sequence: CASSSEGRGGQFF. CDR3 in DNA: TGTGCCAGCAGCTCCGAGGGCAGGGGTGGGCAGTTCTTC.

Comments on this clonotype: An end of the junction does not agree with germline; a read error may underlie this. The V gene is TRBV7-8, the J gene TRBJ1-5; TRBD1 aligns across 7 bases. CDR3 size: 14 residues. Germline V lookup: CDR1 SGHVS, CDR2 FQNEAQ. The CDR3 coding sequence is TGTGCCAGCAGTTTAGGGGGCTACGGACAGCCCCAGCATTTT. Residues: CASSLGGYGQPQHF.

This chain joins TRBV9 and TRBJ2-7; 8 positions agree with TRBD2. The CDR3 consists of 14 residues. The ends lost 0 bases at V and 2 bases at J; junction bases unmatched: 1. Germline assignment: CDR1 SGDLS and CDR2 YYNGEE. This CDR3 is CASSVDGRAYEQYF. For the CDR3, the DNA is TGTGCCAGCAGCGTAGACGGGAGGGCCTACGAGCAGTACTTC.

The chain is built from TRBV7-9 and TRBJ2-5; D could derive from TRBD1 or TRBD2 (5 bases each). Germline CDR1 and CDR2: SEHNR and FQNEAQ (reference sequence). CDR3 length: 15 amino acids. Trimming stripped 1 base from V and 4 bases from J, with 13 bases between. Here the CDR3 DNA reads TGTGCCAGCAGCTTAGTGACGGGGCTCCTAGAGACCCAGTACTTC. Its translation: CASSLVTGLLETQYF.

Notes on this clonotype: One junction end disagrees with the germline gene, perhaps due to a read error. This rearrangement joins TRBV5-1 to TRBJ2-3; 12 positions match TRBD2. The CDR3 has 17 amino acids. Germline V gene lookup returns CDR1 SGHRS and CDR2 YFSETQ. CDR3 amino acids: CAGSLAASGGAMDTQYF. The CDR3 nucleotides are TGCGCCGGCAGCTTGGCGGCTAGCGGGGGGGCGATGGATACGCAGTATTTT.

This clonotype was observed a few times. The gene calls are TRBV15 and TRBJ1-6; 7 bases match TRBD1. V lost 3 bases and J lost 7; bases outside the gene matches: 6. The CDR3 contains 15 residues. Germline V gene lookup returns CDR1 LNHNV and CDR2 YYDKDF (reference sequence). For the CDR3, the DNA is TGTGCCACCAGCAGCAGACAGGGCGAGAATTCACCCCTCCACTTT. The encoded protein is CATSSRQGENSPLHF.

The genes are TRBV9 and TRBJ2-3; 7 nucleotides line up with TRBD2. CDR3 length equals 16 residues. The trim removed 4 bases at V and 2 bases at J, leaving 10 bases unmatched. The germline CDR1 and CDR2 sequences are SGDLS and YYNGEE. The CDR3 sequence is CASSTREAQFTDTQYF. DNA for the CDR3: TGTGCCAGCAGCACACGGGAGGCCCAATTCACAGATACGCAGTATTTT.

This chain joins TRBV5-1 and TRBJ1-1, with unresolved D. Trimming stripped 4 bases from V and 5 bases from J, with 21 bases between. The CDR3 is made up of 16 amino acids. CDR1 and CDR2 from the germline V gene are SGHRS and YFSETQ. The CDR3 loop reads CASSLIYDSEKTEAFF. CDR3 nucleotides: TGCGCCAGCAGCCTAATCTACGATTCGGAAAAAACTGAAGCTTTCTTT.

The chain uses TRBV24-1 and TRBJ2-3; 7 nucleotides align to TRBD1. Trimming removed 11 bases from V and 0 bases from J; junction bases left unmatched: 13. Germline loops: CDR1 KGHDR, CDR2 SFDVKD. The CDR3 runs to 16 residues. Here the CDR3 reads CASKERDSPSTDTQYF. Written as DNA, the CDR3 is TGTGCCAGCAAAGAACGGGACAGTCCTAGCACAGATACGCAGTATTTT.

This sequence joins TRBV29-1 and TRBJ2-3; no clear D gene. CDR1 SQVTM and CDR2 ANQGSEA come from the germline V gene. Trimming cost V 6 bases and J 1 base, with 17 bases left between them. The CDR3 runs to 15 residues. CDR3 sequence reads: CSVGIELLGTDTQYF. The CDR3 DNA sequence: TGCAGCGTGGGAATCGAATTACTCGGCACAGATACGCAGTATTTT.

Concerning this clonotype: At one end, the junction sequence differs from germline, possibly due to a read error. The J gene is TRBJ2-5, the V gene TRBV20-1; D is ambiguous. In germline, CDR1 is DFQATT, CDR2 SNEGSKA (reference sequence). This CDR3 comprises 11 residues. CDR3: CSARGQEAQYF. The CDR3 DNA follows: TGCAGTGCTAGAGGACAAGAGGCCCAGTACTTC.

This clonotype appeared a single time. The rearrangement links TRBV20-1 to TRBJ1-1; 7 nucleotides agree with TRBD1. The length of the CDR3 is 13 residues. Germline V CDR1 and CDR2: DFQATT, SNEGSKA (reference sequence). Trimming took 6 bases from V and 0 from J; bases not matched to a gene: 4. The CDR3 region has the DNA TGCAGTGCCGCCGGGACAGTGAACACTGAAGCTTTCTTT. It yields the protein CSAAGTVNTEAFF.

By sample fraction, this clonotype is medium-sized (0.01 to 0.1%). The rearrangement uses TRBV7-9 and TRBJ2-5; D not certain. Germline CDR1 reads SEHNR; CDR2 reads FQNEAQ (reference sequence). The CDR3 length is 15 residues. V gave up 4 bases and J gave up 5 bases, with 17 bases separating them. The chain's CDR3 is CASSSSGTAHETQYF. The CDR3 DNA follows: TGTGCCAGCAGCTCAAGTGGTACGGCCCATGAGACCCAGTACTTC.

V and J are TRBV7-2 and TRBJ2-7; no clear D. The germline V gene has CDR1 SGHTA and CDR2 FQGNSA. Deletions cut 2 bases from V and 3 bases from J, with 17 bases between. This CDR3 is 16 amino acids long. In nucleotides, the CDR3 is TGTGCCAGCAGCTTAACCCCTACTGCCCCTCGCTACGAGCAGTACGTC. Translation gives CASSLTPTAPRYEQYV.

The gene calls are TRBV2 and TRBJ1-4, with 10 bases identical to TRBD1. Germline V CDR1 and CDR2: SNHLY, FYNNEI. J gave up 4 bases and V 5 bases, and 7 bases lay outside the gene matches. The CDR3 contains 16 residues. The CDR3 DNA sequence: TGTGCCAGCAGTCTCCGACAGGGGGCGAGTAATGAAAAACTGTTTTTT. Protein product: CASSLRQGASNEKLFF.

The V and J genes are TRBV7-9 and TRBJ2-7, with D perhaps matching TRBD2 (5 bases). The V end lost 5 bases, the J end lost 10 bases, and 15 bases lay between the germline ends. Per the germline V gene, CDR1 is SEHNR and CDR2 is FQNEAQ (reference sequence). The CDR3 totals 12 residues. CDR3 sequence: CASSPGGRFQYF. The CDR3 DNA reads as TGTGCCAGCAGCCCAGGCGGGCGGTTTCAGTACTTC.

The chain links TRBV20-1 to TRBJ1-1; D gene uncertain. Trimming left V 1 base short and J 3 bases short, with 3 bases between. The V gene's germline CDR1 is DFQATT and CDR2 SNEGSKA (reference sequence). This CDR3 contains 11 residues. CDR3 nucleotide sequence: TGCAGTGCTAGAGGTGACACTGAAGCTTTCTTT. Translated, it gives CSARGDTEAFF.

The rearrangement links TRBV20-1 to TRBJ2-7, with a possible D match to TRBD2 (5 bases). This CDR3 spans 14 amino acids. V was shortened by 5 bases and J by 8 bases, with 22 bases between the two germline ends. In germline, CDR1 is DFQATT, CDR2 SNEGSKA (reference sequence). Written as DNA, the CDR3 is TGCAGTGCTGGGGAGTTGAGGAGCCGCTCCCAGCAGTACTTC. Its translation: CSAGELRSRSQQYF.

The chain couples TRBV20-1 to TRBJ2-7, with TRBD2 matching 14 bases. V gave up 5 bases and J gave up 7 bases; unmatched junction bases: 10. Looked up from germline, CDR1 is DFQATT and CDR2 is SNEGSKA (reference sequence). The CDR3 spans 15 residues. The CDR3 DNA follows: TGCAGTGCTCCCGACCGGACTAGCGGGGGGTATGAGCAGTACTTC. Its protein product is CSAPDRTSGGYEQYF.